Below are 16 T cell receptor beta chains sequenced from a single sample in a study of post-analysis software for immune sequencing data. The library was made from cDNA and included unique molecular identifiers. TCRdb independently ran MiXCR on the PCR reads; one entry per CDR3 protein. The sample holds about 160,000 distinct CDR3 sequences, roughly 35% seen once. The sample in question was blood, obtained after autologous hematopoietic stem cell transplantation. These receptors came from a girl aged 10 to 17 with multiple sclerosis.

The J gene is TRBJ2-4, the V gene TRBV20-1, with a weak D call TRBD2 (6 bases). The J call is uncertain, as TRBJ2-7 better fits the DNA end. CDR1 is DFQATT and CDR2 is SNEGSKA in the germline V gene (reference sequence). The CDR3 runs to 14 residues. The CDR3 loop reads CSAGLLGGGREQYF. CDR3 bases: TGCAGTGCAGGACTCCTGGGGGGAGGTCGCGAGCAGTACTTC.

V usage is TRBV3-1 and J usage is TRBJ1-5; D gene unclear. V gave up 0 bases and J gave up 9 bases, with 9 bases separating them. The V gene's germline CDR1 is LGHDT and CDR2 YNNKEL (reference sequence). This CDR3 spans 13 amino acids. The CDR3 nucleotides are TGTGCCAGCAGCCAAGATCGGGGTCGGCCCCAGCATTTT. Translated: CASSQDRGRPQHF.

This clonotype has only a few counts. The gene calls are TRBV29-1 and TRBJ2-1; D might be TRBD2 (5 bases). V lost 7 bases, J lost 9 bases, and 19 bases lay in between. The germline CDR1 and CDR2 sequences are SQVTM and ANQGSEA. The CDR3 has 13 amino acids. The CDR3 DNA is TGCAGCGCCCGCTTATTCGGGATAGGTGAGCAGTTCTTC. Protein sequence: CSARLFGIGEQFF.

The chain couples TRBV7-2 to TRBJ1-2; D might be TRBD1 (6 bases). The germline V gene has CDR1 SGHTA and CDR2 FQGNSA. The ends were cut back, 1 base at V and 3 bases at J, with 9 bases in the middle. The CDR3 is 14 residues long. The CDR3 sequence is CASSLEPGDYGYTF. The CDR3 DNA reads as TGTGCCAGCAGCTTAGAACCAGGGGACTATGGCTACACCTTC.

The rearrangement joins TRBV5-1 to TRBJ2-5, with 8 bases identical to TRBD2. Gene TRBJ2-7 matches the end of the DNA better, so the J call may be wrong. The CDR3 length is 20 residues. CDR1 is SGHRS, CDR2 YFSETQ, per germline. This CDR3 reads CASSWWWPGEVSGTSYEQYF. The CDR3 DNA is TGCGCCAGCAGCTGGTGGTGGCCAGGGGAAGTATCCGGGACTAGCTACGAGCAGTACTTC.

The genes are TRBV7-6 and TRBJ2-3, with 10 bases matching TRBD2. V was clipped by 5 bases and J by 6 bases; unmatched bases: 5. From germline, CDR1 is SGHVS and CDR2 FNYEAQ. The CDR3 is 14 amino acids. The CDR3 protein is CASSLSGRRDTQYF. The DNA for the CDR3 is TGTGCCAGCAGCCTTAGCGGGAGGCGGGATACGCAGTATTTT.

This chain's CDR3 is CASSQVTGRQETQYF. CDR3 DNA sequence: TGTGCCAGCAGCCAAGTAACCGGGAGGCAAGAGACCCAGTACTTC. The chain couples TRBV3-1 to TRBJ2-5, with 7 bases lining up with TRBD2. The CDR3 covers 15 residues. Germline CDR1 LGHDT, CDR2 YNNKEL (reference sequence). V trimming: 1 base; J trimming: 2 bases; junction bases outside the gene matches: 4.

This clonotype was found a few times. V is TRBV6-5 and J is TRBJ2-4; the D is unclear. CDR1 and CDR2 from the germline V gene are MNHEY and SVGAGI. Between the trimmed V and J ends, which lost 0 bases and 0 bases, there was a span of 6 bases. The CDR3 runs to 15 residues. The CDR3 reads CASSYSYQAKNIQYF. The DNA for the CDR3 is TGTGCCAGCAGTTACTCCTACCAAGCCAAAAACATTCAGTACTTC.

The J gene is TRBJ2-1, the V gene TRBV20-1, with 9 bases that match TRBD2. V shed 5 bases, J shed 5 bases, and the junction held 13 bases outside the gene matches. This CDR3 comprises 16 residues. Per germline, CDR1 DFQATT and CDR2 SNEGSKA (reference sequence). The CDR3 DNA follows: TGCAGTGCTGTCACGCCCGGGACTAGCACTGACAATGAGCAGTTCTTC. As protein: CSAVTPGTSTDNEQFF.

This clonotype was counted a few times. The chain joins TRBV11-2 to TRBJ2-5; 8 positions match TRBD1. Germline V gene data show CDR1 as SGHAT and CDR2 as FQNNGV. V dropped 5 bases and J dropped 0; count of bases not matched to a gene: 8. This CDR3 region has 16 residues. The CDR3 DNA is TGTGCCAGCAGCGGGCGGGACAGGCAGTACCAAGAGACCCAGTACTTC. Translation gives CASSGRDRQYQETQYF.

This clonotype turned up a few times. This sequence joins TRBV20-1 and TRBJ2-7, with 12 bases identical to TRBD1. V trimming: 3 bases; J trimming: 3 bases; junction bases outside the gene matches: 6. The CDR3 consists of 15 residues. The germline V gene has CDR1 DFQATT and CDR2 SNEGSKA (reference sequence). CDR3 residues: CSASYRDRGLYEQYF. In DNA form, the CDR3 reads TGCAGTGCTAGTTACCGGGACAGGGGGCTCTACGAGCAGTACTTC.

This chain joins TRBV24-1 and TRBJ2-3; tentatively, D is TRBD1 (6 bases). V was pared by 1 base and J by 5 bases, with 9 bases between. Germline V gene data show CDR1 as KGHDR and CDR2 as SFDVKD. The CDR3 length is 14 residues. The CDR3 nucleotides are TGTGCCACCAGTGATTTCGGCAGGGGAGATACGCAGTATTTT. Its translation is CATSDFGRGDTQYF.

This chain connects TRBV7-9 to TRBJ2-3; D is perhaps TRBD1 (5 bases). The CDR3 consists of 17 residues. Trimming removed 5 bases from V and 3 bases from J, with 21 bases in between. Germline V lookup: CDR1 SEHNR, CDR2 FQNEAQ (reference sequence). CDR3 protein: CASSPFAGLTGTDTQYF. DNA for the CDR3: TGTGCCAGCAGCCCTTTCGCAGGGTTGACGGGTACAGATACGCAGTATTTT.

This clonotype has more than one count but fewer than ten. This sequence joins TRBV9 and TRBJ1-1; 7 bases match TRBD1. The J segment lost 0 bases and the V segment lost 4 bases, leaving 6 bases of the junction unmatched. This CDR3 has 15 residues. From germline, CDR1 is SGDLS and CDR2 YYNGEE. Here the CDR3 reads CASSSTTGLNTEAFF. DNA of the CDR3: TGTGCCAGCAGCTCAACGACAGGGTTGAACACTGAAGCTTTCTTT.

V usage is TRBV4-3 and J usage is TRBJ2-6; D may match TRBD1 or TRBD2 (5 bases each). Trimming pared 0 bases from V and 0 bases from J, leaving 18 bases between. The germline V gene encodes CDR1 LGHNA and CDR2 YSLEER. The CDR3 is 20 amino acids. CDR3 coding DNA: TGCGCCAGCAGCCAAGATAATATATGGGACGCGGACTCTGGGGCCAACGTCCTGACTTTC. Its translation: CASSQDNIWDADSGANVLTF.

The rearrangement joins TRBV28 to TRBJ1-4, with TRBD1 as a possible D gene (5 bases). Trimming cost V 10 bases and J 4 bases, with 13 bases left between them. CDR1 MDHEN and CDR2 SYDVKM come from the germline V gene. This CDR3 spans 13 amino acids. The CDR3 DNA reads TGTGCCACCCGGGGGTCGAATAATGAAAAACTGTTTTTT. Protein: CATRGSNNEKLFF.